A selection of T cell receptor beta chains follows, all from one sample in a study of cytomegalovirus exposure and HLA in healthy donors. Data came from immunoSEQ multiplex PCR; TCRdb stores just in-frame clones and leaves some out. The data contain some 180,000 clones, around 76% of them singletons. Sequenced sample: PBMCs. The receptors derive from a woman aged 25 to 45 in good health and CMV-seropositive. Each CDR3 is given with its conserved first and last residue. D genes are given only for firm matches. A row's size may be missing; if present it is once, few, many or a size class.

d_gene	v_gene	abundance	j_gene	CDR3aa	CDR3nt
.	TRBV4-2	few	TRBJ1-2	CASSHDQAGGYGYTF	TGTGCCAGCAGCCATGATCAGGCGGGGGGCTATGGCTACACCTTC
.	TRBV11-2	.	TRBJ1-3	CASSLARASGNTIYF	TGTGCCAGCAGCTTGGCCAGGGCCTCTGGAAACACCATATATTTT
.	TRBV11-3	.	TRBJ1-6	CASSYNNSPLHF	TGTGCCAGCAGCTATAATAATTCACCCCTCCACTTT
.	TRBV29-1	.	TRBJ2-3	CSAEVTRGQYF	TGCAGCGCCGAGGTGACGCGGGGACAGTATTTT
.	TRBV21-1	once	TRBJ2-5	CASSKDERKSQETQYF	TGTGCCAGCAGCAAAGATGAGCGCAAATCCCAAGAGACCCAGTACTTC
.	TRBV5-1	.	TRBJ2-3	CASSLGRGATETSTDTQYF	TGCGCCAGCAGCTTGGGGAGGGGCGCGACAGAGACTAGCACAGATACGCAGTATTTT
.	TRBV18	.	TRBJ2-7	CASSPVRLNLYEQYF	TGTGCCAGCTCACCAGTTCGACTAAACCTCTACGAGCAGTACTTC
.	TRBV5-6	once	TRBJ1-2	CASSLGRAGYGYTF	TGTGCCAGCAGCTTGGGCAGGGCGGGATATGGCTACACCTTC
TRBD2	TRBV5-3	.	TRBJ2-1	CARSHMVSGGLYNEQFF	TGTGCCAGAAGCCACATGGTTAGCGGGGGCCTTTACAATGAGCAGTTCTTC
.	TRBV7-3	.	TRBJ1-4	CASSLQAASNEKLFF	TGTGCCAGCAGCTTACAGGCTGCCTCTAATGAAAAACTGTTTTTT
.	TRBV6-1	.	TRBJ2-3	CASSERVRDTQYF	TGTGCCAGCAGTGAACGGGTCCGAGATACGCAGTATTTT
.	TRBV6-8	.	TRBJ1-3	CASSHGLSGNTIYF	TGTGCCAGCAGTCACGGACTCTCTGGAAACACCATATATTTT
.	TRBV19	few	TRBJ1-5	CASSSPGGGSSNQPQHF	TGTGCCAGTAGTTCCCCCGGTGGAGGGAGTAGCAATCAGCCCCAGCATTTT
.	TRBV7-2	.	TRBJ1-5	CASSPRGGDQPQHF	TGTGCCAGCAGCCCCCGGGGGGGGGATCAGCCCCAGCATTTT